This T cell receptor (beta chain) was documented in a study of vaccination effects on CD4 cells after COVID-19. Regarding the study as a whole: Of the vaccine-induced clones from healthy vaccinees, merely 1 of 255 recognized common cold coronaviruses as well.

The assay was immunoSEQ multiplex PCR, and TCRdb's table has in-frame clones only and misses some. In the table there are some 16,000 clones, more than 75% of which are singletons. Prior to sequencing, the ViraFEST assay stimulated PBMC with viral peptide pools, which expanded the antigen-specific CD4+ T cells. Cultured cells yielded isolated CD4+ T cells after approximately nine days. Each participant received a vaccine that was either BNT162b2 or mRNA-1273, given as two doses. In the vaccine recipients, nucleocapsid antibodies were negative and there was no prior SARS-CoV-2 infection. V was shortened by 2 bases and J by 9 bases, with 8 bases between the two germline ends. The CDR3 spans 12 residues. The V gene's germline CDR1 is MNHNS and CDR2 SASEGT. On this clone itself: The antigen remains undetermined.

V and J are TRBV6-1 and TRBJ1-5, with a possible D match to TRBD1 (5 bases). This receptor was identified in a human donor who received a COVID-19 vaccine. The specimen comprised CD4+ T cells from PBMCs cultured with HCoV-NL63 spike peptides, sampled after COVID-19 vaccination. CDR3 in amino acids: CASSERGRPQHF. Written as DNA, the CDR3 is TGTGCCAGCAGTGAACGGGGGAGGCCCCAGCATTTT.